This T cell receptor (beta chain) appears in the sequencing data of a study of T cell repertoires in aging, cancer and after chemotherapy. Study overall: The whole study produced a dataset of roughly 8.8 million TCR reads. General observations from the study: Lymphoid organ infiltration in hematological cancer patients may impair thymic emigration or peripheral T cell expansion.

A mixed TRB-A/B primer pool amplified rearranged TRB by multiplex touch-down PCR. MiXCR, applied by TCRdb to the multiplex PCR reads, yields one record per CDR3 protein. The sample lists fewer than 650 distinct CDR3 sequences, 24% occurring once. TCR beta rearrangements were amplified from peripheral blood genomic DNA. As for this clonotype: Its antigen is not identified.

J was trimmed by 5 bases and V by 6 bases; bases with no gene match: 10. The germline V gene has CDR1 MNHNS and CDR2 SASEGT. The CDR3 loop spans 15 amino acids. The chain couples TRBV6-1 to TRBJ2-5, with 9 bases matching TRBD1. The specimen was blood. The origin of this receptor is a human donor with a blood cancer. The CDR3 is CASRASGQGSETQYF. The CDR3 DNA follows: TGTGCCAGCAGGGCCTCGGGACAGGGATCGGAGACCCAGTACTTC.